The clone carrying this TCR beta chain was counted many times. The CDR3 contains 13 residues. V was clipped by 4 bases and J by 1 base, with 7 bases between them. CDR1 and CDR2 (germline): MNHNS, SASEGT. The data originate from a study of Graves' ophthalmopathy and Graves' hyperthyroidism. Transcripts of RNA were the source for amplifying TCR beta CDR3 regions. An opening RT-PCR round employed HTBI primers and preceded a second-round multiplex PCR. MiXCR, applied by TCRdb to the multiplex PCR reads, yields one record per CDR3 protein. The data hold fewer than 650,000 distinct CDR3 sequences, with approximately 21% observed a single time.

Sequenced input: peripheral blood. This sequence was found in a woman aged 18-30 years with stable Graves' hyperthyroidism. Some clones in this sample may be carry-over from other donors' samples. V and J are TRBV6-1 and TRBJ1-1; D remains ambiguous. The CDR3 is CASSAFRNTEAFF. The CDR3 DNA is TGTGCCAGCAGTGCGTTTAGGAACACTGAAGCTTTCTTT.